This T cell receptor beta chain was recorded in a study of preoperative IRX-2 immunotherapy in early breast cancer. The repertoire was sequenced with immunoSEQ multiplex PCR; TCRdb's copy has only in-frame clones and lacks some. This table has tens of thousands of clones, roughly 95% appearing once. Documented treatment: preoperative locoregional IRX-2 cytokine immunotherapy. Patients received preoperative, locoregional IRX-2 cytokine immunotherapy in a phase Ib study. CDR1 and CDR2 (germline): SGHTA, FQGNSA. Trimming shortened V by 5 bases and J by 1 base, and 5 bases separated the two germline ends. The CDR3 extends over 12 amino acids.

The rearrangement joins TRBV7-2 to TRBJ2-5, with D unclear. Sequenced here: tumor tissue, sampled after IRX-2 immunotherapy. This sequence was found in a human donor with breast cancer. CDR3 region: CASSRVQETQYF. The CDR3 nucleotides are TGTGCCAGCAGCCGGGTCCAAGAGACCCAGTACTTC.